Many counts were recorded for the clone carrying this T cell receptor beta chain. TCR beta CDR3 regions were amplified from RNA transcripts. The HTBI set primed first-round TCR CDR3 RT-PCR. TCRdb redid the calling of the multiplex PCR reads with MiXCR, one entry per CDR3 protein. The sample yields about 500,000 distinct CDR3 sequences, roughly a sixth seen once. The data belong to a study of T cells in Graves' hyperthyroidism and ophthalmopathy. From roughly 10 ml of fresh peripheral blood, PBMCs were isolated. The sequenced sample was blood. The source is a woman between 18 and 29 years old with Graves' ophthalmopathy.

The CDR3 region is CSAGTGPSQPQHF. As DNA, the CDR3 is TGCAGTGCTGGGACAGGGCCTAGTCAGCCCCAGCATTTT. J is TRBJ1-5 and V is TRBV20-1, with 9 nucleotides matching TRBD1. Per the germline V gene, CDR1 is DFQATT and CDR2 is SNEGSKA (reference sequence). The J segment lost 6 bases and the V segment lost 5 bases, leaving 5 bases of the junction unmatched. The CDR3 totals 13 residues.